This entry concerns a single T cell receptor beta chain. What it recognizes is unknown. These data belong to a study of T cell responses to AZD1222 COVID-19 vaccine. Trimming cost V 3 bases and J 6 bases; bases outside gene matches: 12. The germline V gene has CDR1 SGHRS and CDR2 YFSETQ. The CDR3 totals 16 residues. Clones were read by immunoSEQ multiplex PCR, and TCRdb kept only the in-frame ones, dropping some. The sample has around 110,000 clones, approximately 83% seen once. Study-level findings and limits: Spike-specific TCRs gained breadth and depth after people received two AZD1222 doses.

The source material was peripheral blood, sampled on day 0 of MenACWY control vaccination. V and J are TRBV5-1 and TRBJ1-5; TRBD1 matches 7 bases. The TCR sequence derives from an adult in good health. This chain's CDR3 is CASSSFQGERGQPQHF. CDR3 bases: TGCGCCAGCAGCTCATTCCAGGGGGAGAGGGGTCAGCCCCAGCATTTT.